This is a list of T cell receptor beta chains from one sample in a study of blood T cell repertoires in COVID-19. Sequencing was performed with immunoSEQ multiplex PCR; in TCRdb, only in-frame clones are kept and a portion is missing. The sample carries 41,000 or so clones, 87% recorded once. Input material: peripheral blood. Source of these receptors: a man in his sixties with acute or convalescent COVID-19. The conserved cysteine and the conserved F or W are not part of the CDR3 here. Fields, in order: V gene, J gene, CDR3 protein.

TRBV2	TRBJ1-6	ASRSDSNSPLH
TRBV2	TRBJ2-7	ASSEGHPTRGAYEQY
TRBV12-3/TRBV12-4	TRBJ1-2	ASSDRDRGYT
TRBV7-9	TRBJ1-4	ASSLSRGATNEKLF
TRBV5-6	TRBJ1-6	ASSLGRYVSPLH
TRBV9	TRBJ1-1	ASSEQDTGTEAF
TRBV7-2	TRBJ2-7	ASSTGTATYEQY
TRBV6-2/TRBV6-3	TRBJ1-1	ASSYSVSGAEAF
TRBV21-1	TRBJ2-7	ASSIGGTGEQY
TRBV24-1	TRBJ1-2	ATQETANYGYT
TRBV4-3	TRBJ1-3	ASSQATDYGNTIY
TRBV27	TRBJ1-4	ASRQGSTNEKLF
TRBV19	TRBJ1-5	ASSRGNQPQH
TRBV7-8	TRBJ1-6	ASSSHSGNSPLH
TRBV2	TRBJ2-5	ASSSWEGLAGGTQETQY
TRBV2	TRBJ1-2	ASTGGSQNYGYT
TRBV12-5	TRBJ1-5	ASGPGTGGNQPQH
TRBV11-2	TRBJ1-6	ASSLVRGYNSPLH
TRBV27	TRBJ1-1	ASTETGRDTEAF
TRBV27	TRBJ2-3	ASSPPIAVPSTDTQY
TRBV9	TRBJ1-3	ASLGGNTIY
TRBV18	TRBJ1-1	ASSPSARGTEAF
TRBV7-2	TRBJ1-3	ASSLRKWGGIGNTIY
TRBV5-1	TRBJ1-3	ASSNNWGLSGNTIY
TRBV30	TRBJ1-1	AWRTYRGANTEAF
TRBV19	TRBJ1-4	ASSTTGRNEKLF
TRBV9	TRBJ2-3	ASSVGTSGGSDTQY
TRBV3-1/TRBV3-2	TRBJ1-3	ASSHTGSGNTIY
TRBV3-1/TRBV3-2	TRBJ1-6	ASSQGQGYNSPLH
TRBV2	TRBJ2-7	ASSEAVDYRGGQY
TRBV5-8	TRBJ2-1	ASSFTGGAYNEQF
TRBV12-3/TRBV12-4	TRBJ1-2	ASSYDRMGGYT
TRBV4-3	TRBJ2-1	ASSQDEGGTYNEQF
TRBV5-1	TRBJ1-1	ASSPDRGTEAF
TRBV5-6	TRBJ1-4	ASSLERGDEKLF
TRBV10-3	TRBJ2-5	AISPGTSGGFRETQY
TRBV18	TRBJ1-5	ASSPGAIQTNQPQH
TRBV10-3	TRBJ1-4	AISDGRGTEKLF
TRBV4-2	TRBJ2-1	ASSQTGGGALSNEQF
TRBV7-8	TRBJ1-5	ASSAYDQPQH
TRBV6-5	TRBJ2-3	ASSLQGSTDTQY
TRBV18	TRBJ1-1	ASSPAGRNTEAF
TRBV20-1	TRBJ2-7	SARSGHEQY
TRBV12-5	TRBJ2-2	ASGQYTGELF
TRBV13	TRBJ2-1	ASSLEGGGNYNEQF
TRBV7-9	TRBJ2-7	ASSPGTGPCSDAY
TRBV24-1	TRBJ2-3	ATSDRQGNTDTQY
TRBV19	TRBJ2-6	ASNTGSGANVLT
TRBV28	TRBJ1-2	ASSLRGTAGSYYYGYT
TRBV30	TRBJ1-5	AWSLSYNQPQH
TRBV6-1	TRBJ1-5	ASSTGQDQPQH
TRBV24-1	TRBJ1-1	ATSDSTGGPRNTEAF
TRBV4-2	TRBJ2-5	ASSQVSGTSGETQY
TRBV5-1	TRBJ1-5	ASSSQPGNNQPQH